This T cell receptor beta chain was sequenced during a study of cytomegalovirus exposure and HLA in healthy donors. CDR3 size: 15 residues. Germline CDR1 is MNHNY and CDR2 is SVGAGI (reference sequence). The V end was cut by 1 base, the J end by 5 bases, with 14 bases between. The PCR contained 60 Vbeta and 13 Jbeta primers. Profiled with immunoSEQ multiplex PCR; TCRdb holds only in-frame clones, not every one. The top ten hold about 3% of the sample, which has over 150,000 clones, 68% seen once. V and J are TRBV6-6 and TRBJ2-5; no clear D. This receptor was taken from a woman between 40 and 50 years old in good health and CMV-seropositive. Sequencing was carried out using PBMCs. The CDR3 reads CASSYYFGPSETQYF. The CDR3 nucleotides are TGTGCCAGCAGTTACTATTTCGGTCCCTCGGAGACCCAGTACTTC.